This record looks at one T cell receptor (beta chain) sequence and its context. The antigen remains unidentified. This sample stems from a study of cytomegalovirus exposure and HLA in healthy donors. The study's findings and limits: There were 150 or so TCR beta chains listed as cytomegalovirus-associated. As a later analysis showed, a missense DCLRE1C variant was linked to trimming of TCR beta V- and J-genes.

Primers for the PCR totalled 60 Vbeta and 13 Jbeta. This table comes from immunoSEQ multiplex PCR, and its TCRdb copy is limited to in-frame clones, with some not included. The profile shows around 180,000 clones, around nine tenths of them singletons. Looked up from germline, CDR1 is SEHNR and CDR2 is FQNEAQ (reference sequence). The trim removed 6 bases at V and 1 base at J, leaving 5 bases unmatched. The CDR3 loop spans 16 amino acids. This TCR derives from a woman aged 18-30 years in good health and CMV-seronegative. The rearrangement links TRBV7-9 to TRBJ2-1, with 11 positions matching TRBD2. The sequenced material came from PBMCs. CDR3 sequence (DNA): TGTGCCAGCAGTTTGACTAGCGGGGTGTCCTACAATGAGCAGTTCTTC. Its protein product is CASSLTSGVSYNEQFF.